Listed here are 21 T cell receptor beta chains from one sample, sequenced in a study of blood T cell repertoires in COVID-19. Profiled with immunoSEQ multiplex PCR; TCRdb holds only in-frame clones, not every one. The data contain approximately 210,000 clones, 87% of them singletons. Sample: PBMCs or T cells enriched from blood (not recorded which). The receptors shown here come from a man aged 30 to 45 in a cohort exposed to, infected with or recovered from COVID-19 (not recorded which).

J is TRBJ2-5 and V is TRBV4-1; 8 bases fit TRBD2. Germline V gene lookup returns CDR1 MGHRA and CDR2 YSYEKL. V dropped 1 base and J dropped 2; count of bases not matched to a gene: 6. This CDR3 region has 16 residues. The CDR3: CASSQVLAGVQETQYF. DNA of the CDR3: TGCGCCAGCAGCCAAGTCCTAGCGGGCGTACAAGAGACCCAGTACTTC.

This clone was seen a few times. The chain couples TRBV5-4 to TRBJ2-7; 8 nucleotides match TRBD2. The junction had 9 bases not matched to a gene; V was cut back by 4 bases and J by 3 bases. Germline assignment: CDR1 SGHNT and CDR2 YYREEE (reference sequence). The CDR3 totals 15 residues. This CDR3 is CASSPGLVSDYEQYF. CDR3 in DNA: TGTGCCAGCAGCCCGGGACTAGTAAGTGACTACGAGCAGTACTTC.

The chain joins TRBV27 to TRBJ1-4; D is uncertain. The CDR3 runs to 14 residues. Between the trimmed V and J ends, which lost 5 bases and 1 base, there was a span of 8 bases. The V gene's germline CDR1 is MNHEY and CDR2 SMNVEV (reference sequence). CDR3 sequence reads: CASSQRRTNEKLFF. The DNA for the CDR3 is TGTGCCAGCAGTCAACGGAGAACTAATGAAAAACTGTTTTTT.

The chain recombines TRBV14 with TRBJ2-5, with a tentative D call TRBD1 (6 bases). The V end lost 2 bases, the J end lost 1 base, and 8 bases lay between the germline ends. CDR3 length equals 14 residues. The germline CDR1 and CDR2 sequences are SGHDN and FVKESK. The CDR3 region has the DNA TGTGCCAGCAGCCAACCCAGGGGCCAAGAGACCCAGTACTTC. Translated: CASSQPRGQETQYF.

The J gene is TRBJ2-6, the V gene TRBV4-1, with TRBD2 as a possible D gene (6 bases). Trimming took 3 bases from V and 0 from J, leaving 12 bases between them. CDR3 length: 17 amino acids. Germline CDR1 and CDR2: MGHRA and YSYEKL. The CDR3 DNA sequence: TGCGCCAGCAGCCAGCTGGCCGGGGGCTCTGGGGCCAACGTCCTGACTTTC. This encodes CASSQLAGGSGANVLTF.

V is TRBV29-1 and J is TRBJ1-1; D is unclear. The length of the CDR3 is 13 residues. Between the trimmed V and J ends, which lost 4 bases and 0 bases, there was a span of 9 bases. Germline assignment: CDR1 SQVTM and CDR2 ANQGSEA. The chain's CDR3 is CSVALKMNTEAFF. CDR3 nucleotide sequence: TGCAGCGTTGCCCTTAAAATGAACACTGAAGCTTTCTTT.

This chain links TRBV28 with TRBJ2-7; TRBD1 is a possible D gene (6 bases). The CDR3 runs 16 residues. V lost 2 bases to trimming and J lost 4 bases, with 18 bases between them. Germline values: CDR1 MDHEN, CDR2 SYDVKM. The CDR3 sequence is CASSLPPPLTGYEQYF. The CDR3 DNA sequence: TGTGCCAGCAGTTTACCCCCACCCCTGACAGGTTACGAGCAGTACTTC. Based on the CDR3 plus reference TRBV28 and TRBJ2-7, the full variable domain is DVKVTQSSRYLVKRTGEKVFLECVQDMDHENMFWYRQDPGLGLRLIYFSYDVKMKEKGDIPEGYSVSREKKERFSLILESASTNQTSMYLCASSLPPPLTGYEQYFGPGTRLTVT.

A few counts support this clone. The chain combines TRBV4-1 with TRBJ1-1; TRBD1 might be the D (5 bases). V lost 0 bases to trimming and J lost 4 bases, with 15 bases between them. The CDR3 spans 16 residues. Germline CDR1 reads MGHRA; CDR2 reads YSYEKL. The CDR3: CASSQDPGLETTEAFF. The CDR3 region has the DNA TGCGCCAGCAGCCAAGACCCAGGGTTAGAGACCACTGAAGCTTTCTTT.

The V call is TRBV10-3, the J call TRBJ1-2; 8 bases fit TRBD1. The V and J ends lost 3 bases and 4 bases, in that order; junction bases with no gene match: 7. This CDR3 contains 15 residues. CDR1 and CDR2 (germline): ENHRY, SYGVKD. The CDR3 loop reads CAISELGTGIYGYTF. For the CDR3, the DNA is TGTGCCATCAGTGAACTAGGGACAGGCATCTATGGCTACACCTTC.

This chain links TRBV5-5 with TRBJ1-1, with a possible D match to TRBD1 (5 bases). The CDR3 runs to 13 residues. Germline assignment: CDR1 SGHKS and CDR2 YYEKEE (reference sequence). V lost 3 bases, J lost 5 bases, and 11 bases lay in between. CDR3 loop: CASSSDTKTEAFF. The CDR3 nucleotides are TGTGCCAGCAGCTCGGACACCAAGACTGAAGCTTTCTTT. Full variable domain (remainder filled in from reference TRBV5-5 and TRBJ1-1): DAGVTQSPTHLIKTRGQQVTLRCSPISGHKSVSWYQQVLGQGPQFIFQYYEKEERGRGNFPDRFSARQFPNYSSELNVNALLLGDSALYLCASSSDTKTEAFFGQGTRLTVV.

This clone was recorded once. This chain uses TRBV13 with TRBJ2-3; D gene unclear. The CDR3 is 14 amino acids. Germline V gene lookup returns CDR1 PRHDT and CDR2 FYEKMQ (reference sequence). With 5 bases removed from V and 5 bases from J, the gap between germline ends came to 14 bases. The CDR3 region has the DNA TGTGCCAGCAGCCAGGTTAATAGTCAAGATACGCAGTATTTT. Protein product: CASSQVNSQDTQYF. Full variable domain (rest looked up from reference TRBV13 and TRBJ2-3): AAGVIQSPRHLIKEKRETATLKCYPIPRHDTVYWYQQGPGQDPQFLISFYEKMQSDKGSIPDRFSAQQFSDYHSELNMSSLELGDSALYFCASSQVNSQDTQYFGPGTRLTVL.

The chain is built from TRBV7-2 and TRBJ2-7; possible D gene TRBD1, 5 bases. In germline, CDR1 is SGHTA, CDR2 FQGNSA. The CDR3 has 15 amino acids. V lost 3 bases and J lost 6, with 18 bases in between. CDR3 amino acids: CASSFLPIRGSEQYF. CDR3 DNA: TGTGCCAGCAGCTTTCTCCCCATTAGGGGTAGCGAGCAGTACTTC.

This chain uses TRBV10-3 with TRBJ2-7; the D gene is possibly TRBD2 (6 bases). From germline, CDR1 is ENHRY and CDR2 SYGVKD. The CDR3 is 12 residues long. Trimming pared 6 bases from V and 4 bases from J, leaving 10 bases between. This CDR3 is CAIRGTEYEQYF. The CDR3 coding sequence is TGTGCCATCAGGGGGACTGAATACGAGCAGTACTTC.

CDR3 region: CASSSMSASSYNEQFF. For the CDR3, the DNA is TGCGCCAGCAGCTCGATGAGCGCGAGCTCCTACAATGAGCAGTTCTTC. The chain employs TRBV5-1 and TRBJ2-1, with D uncertain. V was trimmed by 3 bases and J by 0 bases, leaving 13 bases between them. This CDR3 is built from 16 residues. The germline V gene has CDR1 SGHRS and CDR2 YFSETQ.

The rearrangement joins TRBV15 to TRBJ1-1; 7 nucleotides align to TRBD1. V gave up 5 bases and J gave up 1 base; unmatched junction bases: 1. The CDR3 runs 13 residues. The germline gives CDR1 LNHNV, CDR2 YYDKDF (reference sequence). The CDR3 here is CATSGTENTEAFF. The CDR3 nucleotides are TGTGCCACCAGCGGGACAGAGAACACTGAAGCTTTCTTT.

In DNA form, the CDR3 reads TGTGCCAGCGGGGACCGGGGGAGGGGCACAGATACGCAGTATTTT. Encoded protein: CASGDRGRGTDTQYF. The chain recombines TRBV6-5 with TRBJ2-3, with 7 bases aligning to TRBD2. This CDR3 is built from 15 residues. The germline V gene encodes CDR1 MNHEY and CDR2 SVGAGI. The trim removed 8 bases at V and 1 base at J, leaving 9 bases unmatched.

This chain joins TRBV11-2 and TRBJ1-1, with D possibly TRBD1 on 6 matching bases. The CDR3 runs to 15 residues. The V gene's germline CDR1 is SGHAT and CDR2 FQNNGV. The germline V and J ends were trimmed by 1 base and 1 base, with 10 bases remaining between them. CDR3 in DNA: TGTGCCAGCAGCTTAGTGCGGGGGGCGAACACTGAAGCTTTCTTT. Amino acid sequence: CASSLVRGANTEAFF.

J is TRBJ2-1 and V is TRBV5-4, with 7 bases identical to TRBD1. The CDR3 extends over 14 amino acids. The ends lost 0 bases at V and 6 bases at J; junction bases unmatched: 3. CDR1 is SGHNT, CDR2 YYREEE, per germline (reference sequence). DNA for the CDR3: TGTGCCAGCAGCTTGGAACAGGGGACCAATGAGCAGTTCTTC. Protein: CASSLEQGTNEQFF.

The chain couples TRBV28 to TRBJ2-5; the match to TRBD2 covers 8 bases. Germline assignment: CDR1 MDHEN and CDR2 SYDVKM. The trim removed 2 bases at V and 5 bases at J, leaving 7 bases unmatched. This CDR3 comprises 15 residues. CDR3 sequence reads: CASSLPPGGMETQYF. Written as DNA, the CDR3 is TGTGCCAGCAGTTTACCGCCGGGGGGGATGGAGACCCAGTACTTC.

V usage is TRBV7-9 and J usage is TRBJ1-1; D is ambiguous. Germline V gene sequence: CDR1 SEHNR, CDR2 FQNEAQ (reference sequence). The V and J ends lost 5 bases and 5 bases respectively, with 12 bases between them. CDR3 length equals 13 residues. CDR3 nucleotides: TGTGCCAGCAGCCCCCGGGGAGGTACTGAAGCTTTCTTT. Translating gives CASSPRGGTEAFF. Together with reference TRBV7-9 and TRBJ1-1, the CDR3 gives the full variable domain: DTGVSQNPRHKITKRGQNVTFRCDPISEHNRLYWYRQTLGQGPEFLTYFQNEAQLEKSRLLSDRFSAERPKGSFSTLEIQRTEQGDSAMYLCASSPRGGTEAFFGQGTRLTVV.

V is TRBV4-2 and J is TRBJ1-1, with 9 bases that match TRBD1. Losses at the gene ends were 1 base for V and 5 bases for J; bases not matched to a gene: 14. Germline assignment: CDR1 LGHNA and CDR2 YNFKEQ. This CDR3 region has 18 residues. The CDR3 spells CASSQGSGTGIPRTEAFF. For the CDR3, the DNA is TGTGCCAGCAGCCAAGGCTCCGGGACAGGGATACCTAGGACTGAAGCTTTCTTT.